These 6 T cell receptor beta chains were sequenced from one sample in a study of shared clonotypes between healthy human individuals. Sequencing was performed with immunoSEQ multiplex PCR; in TCRdb, only in-frame clones are kept and a portion is missing. The sample carries a few hundred thousand clones, roughly 96% recorded once. Sequencing was done on a sample of memory CD8+ T cells sorted from blood. Indicated subset: CD45RO+ cells pooled with CCR7-negative TemRA cells. These receptors were obtained from a man in his thirties or forties in good health.

The chain combines TRBV19 with TRBJ1-4; D may be TRBD1 (5 bases). Per the germline V gene, CDR1 is LNHDA and CDR2 is SQIVND (reference sequence). The CDR3 has 12 residues. Trimming removed 7 bases from V and 8 bases from J, with 11 bases in between. CDR3 residues: CASMGEAEKLFF. The CDR3 DNA is TGTGCCAGTATGGGGGAGGCGGAAAAACTGTTTTTT.

To note about this clone: This sample also contains other DNA sequences that code for the same CDR3. The chain carries TRBV5-1 and TRBJ2-7; D gene unclear. From germline, CDR1 is SGHRS and CDR2 YFSETQ. CDR3 length equals 13 residues. Trimming took 2 bases from V and 2 from J, leaving 8 bases between them. CDR3 sequence: CASSFGGAYEQYF. CDR3 nucleotide sequence: TGCGCCAGCAGCTTCGGCGGTGCCTACGAGCAGTACTTC.

V usage is TRBV5-5 and J usage is TRBJ2-2, with 7 bases identical to TRBD2. Losses at the gene ends were 0 bases for V and 6 bases for J; bases not matched to a gene: 14. This CDR3 has 18 residues. Germline V gene lookup returns CDR1 SGHKS and CDR2 YYEKEE (reference sequence). The CDR3 DNA reads TGTGCCAGCAGCTTGGGCCCCACCAGCGGGATATTCGCCGGGGAGCTGTTTTTT. Amino acids: CASSLGPTSGIFAGELFF.

This clone was detected a few times. Additional DNA sequences in this sample encode the identical CDR3. This chain joins TRBV5-6 and TRBJ2-3; D is undetermined. CDR1 is SGHDT, CDR2 YYEEEE, per germline. V was cut by 2 bases and J by 2 bases, with 0 bases left in between. The length of the CDR3 is 11 residues. The CDR3 protein is CASSFTDTQYF. As DNA, the CDR3 is TGTGCCAGCAGCTTCACAGATACGCAGTATTTT.

The chain uses TRBV6-5 and TRBJ1-6, with D hard to call. The V gene's germline CDR1 is MNHEY and CDR2 SVGAGI. Trimming removed 4 bases from V and 7 bases from J, with 17 bases in between. The CDR3 is made up of 16 amino acids. The CDR3 here is CASSFDSWTQNSPLHF. The CDR3 DNA is TGTGCCAGCAGTTTCGACTCCTGGACCCAAAATTCACCCCTCCACTTT.

J is TRBJ1-2 and V is TRBV7-9; TRBD1 agrees at 7 bases. Looked up from germline, CDR1 is SEHNR and CDR2 is FQNEAQ (reference sequence). Unmatched junction bases numbered 5, after V lost 0 bases and J lost 4 bases. The CDR3 spans 15 residues. CDR3 region: CASSLAGQAVYGYTF. CDR3 bases: TGTGCCAGCAGCTTAGCCGGACAGGCGGTCTATGGCTACACCTTC.